The clone carrying this T cell receptor (beta chain) was counted a few times. Antigen specificity is unknown. The source of the sample is a study of Graves' ophthalmopathy and Graves' hyperthyroidism. The overall study: Peripheral blood sampling preceded any treatment and occurred at initial diagnosis. Broader study findings: From stable hyperthyroidism, ophthalmopathy was separated by a 13-signature model with 85% to 90% sensitivity and approximately 81% specificity.

The CDR3 is 12 residues long. Trimming removed 0 bases at V and 8 bases at J, with 7 bases between. Looked up from germline, CDR1 is SGHNT and CDR2 is YENEEA. The TCR beta CDR3 regions underwent amplification from RNA transcripts. Amplification began with first-round RT-PCR using HTBI primers, then second-round multiplex PCR was performed. MiXCR, run by TCRdb on the multiplex PCR reads, gives a single entry per CDR3 protein. Of 300,000 to 400,000 distinct CDR3 sequences listed, 15% to 20% are singletons. As diagnostic evidence, clinical symptoms, serum thyroxine, TRAb, thyroid ultrasound and orbital computed tomography were relied upon. Isolation of PBMCs was performed using over 9.5 ml of fresh peripheral blood.

Sequenced sample: peripheral blood. V usage is TRBV11-3 and J usage is TRBJ1-2, with a possible D match to TRBD1 (5 bases). The receptor comes from an adult man with Graves' ophthalmopathy. CDR3 sequence: CASSLEGVGYTF. The CDR3 DNA reads as TGTGCCAGCAGCTTAGAGGGGGTCGGCTACACCTTC.